This TCR beta chain came from a study of T-cell reconstitution after alpha-beta-depleted transplantation in children. Construction of the TCRbeta library involved unique molecular identifiers. From the PCR reads, TCRdb called clonotypes with MiXCR, one entry per CDR3 protein. The sample includes just under 350,000 distinct CDR3 sequences, roughly 17% of them seen just once. Study-level findings and limits: Expanded clones from the graft, numbering several hundred, reportedly supplied alpha-beta T cells about two months after transplant.

The table lists this clonotype with many counts. Its antigen remains unknown. The germline V gene encodes CDR1 SQVTM and CDR2 ANQGSEA. With V trimmed by 5 bases and J by 3 bases, 11 bases remained unmatched. The CDR3 totals 16 residues. The genes are TRBV29-1 and TRBJ2-5, with TRBD2 matching over 11 bases. This specimen consisted of PBMCs, mostly from graft donor cells, obtained 360 days after TCRalphabeta/CD19-depleted stem cell transplant. The clonotype was recovered from a male patient between 2 and 9 years old who had a stem cell transplant for acute lymphoblastic leukemia, so the T cells may come from the graft donor. Written as DNA, the CDR3 is TGCAGCGTTCCTTCCTTAGCGGGAGGGCCGAAAGAGACCCAGTACTTC. Its translation: CSVPSLAGGPKETQYF.